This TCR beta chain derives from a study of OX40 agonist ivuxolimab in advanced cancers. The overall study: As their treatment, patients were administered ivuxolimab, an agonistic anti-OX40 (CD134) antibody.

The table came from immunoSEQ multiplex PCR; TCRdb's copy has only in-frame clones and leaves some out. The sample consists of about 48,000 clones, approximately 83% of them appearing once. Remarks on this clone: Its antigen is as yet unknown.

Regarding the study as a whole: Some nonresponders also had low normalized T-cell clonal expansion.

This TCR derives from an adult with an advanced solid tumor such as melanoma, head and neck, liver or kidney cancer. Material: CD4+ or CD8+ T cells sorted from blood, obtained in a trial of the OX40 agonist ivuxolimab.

The chain's CDR3 is CASTGALQEQYF. The CDR3 nucleotides read TGCGCCAGCACAGGGGCATTGCAAGAGCAGTACTTC. This chain uses TRBV5-1 with TRBJ2-7; tentatively, D is TRBD1 (6 bases). V lost 6 bases and J 7 bases, leaving 14 bases between the germline ends. The germline V gene encodes CDR1 SGHRS and CDR2 YFSETQ. The CDR3 is made up of 12 amino acids.